Presented here are 20 T cell receptor beta chains from one specimen sequenced in a study of blood T cell repertoires in COVID-19. Measured with immunoSEQ multiplex PCR; TCRdb has only the in-frame clones, and not every one. The data show tens of thousands of clones, roughly 72% seen once. Material for sequencing was peripheral blood. All receptors come from a woman in her seventies with COVID-19, enrolled during active disease.

The rearrangement uses TRBV6-5 and TRBJ2-3; 14 bases align to TRBD2. CDR3 size: 16 residues. Germline CDR1 and CDR2: MNHEY and SVGAGI. V lost 2 bases, J lost 10 bases, and 8 bases stayed unmatched. The CDR3 sequence is CASSYTGLAGVLAQYF. In DNA, the CDR3 is TGTGCCAGCAGTTACACGGGACTAGCGGGAGTCTTGGCGCAGTATTTT.

The chain combines TRBV5-5 with TRBJ1-2, with 9 bases that match TRBD1. The CDR3 runs 13 residues. Germline V gene data show CDR1 as SGHKS and CDR2 as YYEKEE (reference sequence). V dropped 3 bases and J dropped 6; count of bases not matched to a gene: 3. For the CDR3, the DNA is TGTGCCAGCAGCTATGACAGGGGGAATGGCTACACCTTC. Translating gives CASSYDRGNGYTF.

The rearrangement links TRBV7-2 to TRBJ2-5, with D possibly TRBD1 on 5 matching bases. This CDR3 is 13 amino acids long. V lost 3 bases, J lost 5 bases, and 10 bases lay in between. Germline CDR1 SGHTA, CDR2 FQGNSA. The DNA for the CDR3 is TGTGCCAGCAGCTTCCAGGGCCTGGAGACCCAGTACTTC. This gives the protein CASSFQGLETQYF.

The gene calls are TRBV18 and TRBJ1-1; 7 bases line up with TRBD1. The CDR3 has 13 residues. Looked up from germline, CDR1 is KGHSH and CDR2 is LQKENI. The J segment lost 4 bases and the V segment lost 6 bases, leaving 5 bases of the junction unmatched. CDR3 loop: CASSRTGTTEAFF. In DNA form, the CDR3 reads TGTGCCAGCTCTCGGACAGGAACCACTGAAGCTTTCTTT.

The rearrangement uses TRBV5-4 and TRBJ2-3; a possible D gene is TRBD1 (5 bases). Between the trimmed V and J ends, which lost 0 bases and 11 bases, there was a span of 13 bases. Germline loops: CDR1 SGHNT, CDR2 YYREEE (reference sequence). This CDR3 region has 13 residues. The CDR3 DNA is TGTGCCAGCAGCTTGGCCCCAGGGCTTGAGCAGTATTTT. Translated: CASSLAPGLEQYF.

This clone was counted a few times. V usage is TRBV7-8 and J usage is TRBJ1-6; TRBD1 aligns across 9 bases. J gave up 8 bases and V 5 bases, and 4 bases lay outside the gene matches. This CDR3 has 14 amino acids. CDR1 is SGHVS and CDR2 is FQNEAQ in the germline V gene. CDR3 loop: CASSRTGDYSPLHF. The CDR3 DNA reads TGTGCCAGCAGCCGGACAGGGGATTATTCACCCCTCCACTTT.

This clone is a singleton in its sample. The rearrangement uses TRBV29-1 and TRBJ1-2; no clear D gene. Germline loops: CDR1 SQVTM, CDR2 ANQGSEA. The CDR3 has 14 residues. V lost 4 bases to trimming and J lost 6 bases, with 18 bases between them. CDR3 region: CSVVSVSEGHGYTF. Here the CDR3 DNA reads TGCAGCGTTGTTTCGGTCTCTGAGGGTCATGGCTACACCTTC.

CDR3 residues: CASSFSLRGLSTGELFF. CDR3 sequence (DNA): TGTGCCAGCAGTTTTTCGCTAAGAGGGCTAAGTACCGGGGAGCTGTTTTTT. The chain recombines TRBV27 with TRBJ2-2, with a tentative D call TRBD2 (5 bases). The V and J ends lost 3 bases and 5 bases respectively, with 19 bases between them. CDR3 length: 17 residues. Per the germline V gene, CDR1 is MNHEY and CDR2 is SMNVEV (reference sequence).

The chain employs TRBV12-5 and TRBJ1-2; D unresolved. Trimming left V 6 bases short and J 7 bases short, with 15 bases between. The CDR3 loop spans 13 amino acids. Germline values: CDR1 LGHNT, CDR2 FRNRAP. CDR3 nucleotides: TGTGCTAGTGGCGATCGGGGAGTGGGTGGCTACACCTTC. Amino acids: CASGDRGVGGYTF.

This clone appeared once. V and J are TRBV5-4 and TRBJ1-1; D is perhaps TRBD1 (5 bases). Germline lookup yields CDR1 SGHNT and CDR2 YYREEE (reference sequence). V lost 2 bases and J 5 bases, leaving 10 bases between the germline ends. The CDR3 consists of 13 residues. The CDR3 DNA follows: TGTGCCAGCAGCTTTAGTCGGGGGACTGAAGCTTTCTTT. This sequence encodes CASSFSRGTEAFF.

V gene TRBV4-3 combines with J gene TRBJ1-5, with 9 nucleotides matching TRBD1. V lost 7 bases, J lost 4 bases, and 23 bases stayed unmatched. The CDR3 is 20 amino acids. The germline V gene has CDR1 LGHNA and CDR2 YSLEER. CDR3 nucleotide sequence: TGCGCCAGCATTACGAGGGACAGGGAAAACCCCCCCCGGAGAAATCAGCCCCAGCATTTT. Translation: CASITRDRENPPRRNQPQHF.

The chain couples TRBV27 to TRBJ2-5; 11 positions match TRBD2. Germline CDR1 reads MNHEY; CDR2 reads SMNVEV (reference sequence). Trimming at V came to 4 bases and at J to 1 base, leaving 11 bases not matched to a gene. The CDR3 extends over 18 amino acids. CDR3 residues: CASSSRGTSGAFQETQYF. The CDR3 DNA follows: TGTGCCAGCAGTTCTAGGGGGACTAGCGGAGCCTTCCAAGAGACCCAGTACTTC.

This chain joins TRBV6-5 and TRBJ2-1, with a weak D call TRBD1 (5 bases). CDR1 and CDR2 (germline): MNHEY, SVGAGI. With 9 bases removed from V and 3 bases from J, the gap between germline ends came to 15 bases. The CDR3 sequence is 14 residues long. The CDR3 bases are TGTGCCAGTTCTGAACAGGCCAACTACAATGAGCAGTTCTTC. It specifies CASSEQANYNEQFF.

This clone showed up just a few times. V and J are TRBV4-3 and TRBJ1-2, with D possibly matching TRBD1 (5 bases). The V and J ends lost 0 bases and 3 bases respectively, with 11 bases between them. This CDR3 has 15 residues. In germline, CDR1 is LGHNA, CDR2 YSLEER. As DNA, the CDR3 is TGCGCCAGCAGCCAAGATATTAAGGGGTACTATGGCTACACCTTC. It translates to CASSQDIKGYYGYTF.

The chain has TRBV6-1 and TRBJ2-7, with a weak D call TRBD1 (6 bases). Germline values: CDR1 MNHNS, CDR2 SASEGT. The CDR3 runs 14 residues. Between the trimmed V and J ends, which lost 0 bases and 5 bases, there was a span of 11 bases. CDR3 bases: TGTGCCAGCAGTGAAGCCTACAGGGCGGACGAGCAGTACTTC. Protein: CASSEAYRADEQYF.

The chain is built from TRBV7-9 and TRBJ1-2; 8 bases align to TRBD1. Losses at the gene ends were 1 base for V and 4 bases for J; bases not matched to a gene: 5. The CDR3 totals 15 residues. From germline, CDR1 is SEHNR and CDR2 FQNEAQ (reference sequence). CDR3 sequence (DNA): TGTGCCAGCAGCTTAGTTGGGACAGGCCCCTATGGCTACACCTTC. This gives the protein CASSLVGTGPYGYTF.

Concerning this clone itself: The junction shows a germline mismatch at one end, possibly a read error. The J gene is TRBJ1-2, the V gene TRBV19, with 10 bases identical to TRBD1. The CDR3 spans 13 residues. In germline, CDR1 is LNHDA, CDR2 SQIVND (reference sequence). The CDR3 nucleotides read TGTGCCAGTAGTGTAGACAGGGGGCGAGGCTACACCTTC. Its protein is CASSVDRGRGYTF.

This chain links TRBV7-2 with TRBJ2-5, with 8 bases that match TRBD2. Losses at the gene ends were 6 bases for V and 1 base for J; bases not matched to a gene: 7. The V gene's germline CDR1 is SGHTA and CDR2 FQGNSA. The CDR3 is made up of 15 amino acids. CDR3 sequence (DNA): TGTGCCAGCAGTCGAAGCGGGGGCCCCCAAGAGACCCAGTACTTC. Translating it yields CASSRSGGPQETQYF.

The chain has TRBV3-1 (or the pseudogene TRBV3-2) and TRBJ2-5; TRBD2 might be the D (6 bases). Trimming removed 1 base at V and 4 bases at J, with 13 bases between. The CDR3 consists of 15 residues. CDR1 and CDR2 (germline): LGHDT, YNNKEL (reference sequence). The CDR3 nucleotides read TGTGCCAGCAGCCAAGGGCCTGGAGGGTCAGAGACCCAGTACTTC. Protein: CASSQGPGGSETQYF.

The chain carries TRBV29-1 and TRBJ1-2; 9 bases match TRBD1. This CDR3 comprises 14 residues. V lost 4 bases to trimming and J lost 4 bases; unmatched junction nucleotides: 7. Germline loops: CDR1 SQVTM, CDR2 ANQGSEA. The CDR3 DNA follows: TGCAGCGTTGTTCCAGGACAGGGGACCTATGGCTACACCTTC. Amino acid sequence: CSVVPGQGTYGYTF. Full variable domain (outside the CDR3, taken from reference TRBV29-1 and TRBJ1-2): SAVISQKPSRDICQRGTSLTIQCQVDSQVTMMFWYRQQPGQSLTLIATANQGSEATYESGFVIDKFPISRPNLTFSTLTVSNMSPEDSSIYLCSVVPGQGTYGYTFGSGTRLTVV.